This T cell receptor beta chain derives from a study of T cell changes during pregnancy in multiple sclerosis. TCRdb's table, derived via immunoSEQ multiplex PCR, lists solely in-frame clones and lacks some. The sample lists 35,000 to 40,000 clones; less than 95% were seen once. Germline CDR1 is SGHTA and CDR2 is FQGNSA. V lost 4 bases and J lost 1, with 16 bases in between. This CDR3 is built from 16 residues. In its sample, this clone was seen once. The genes are TRBV7-2 and TRBJ1-1; TRBD1 might be the D (5 bases). The input for sequencing was CD4+ T cells from peripheral blood mononuclear cells, taken in the second trimester of pregnancy. The sequence came from a female donor with multiple sclerosis, enrolled in a pregnancy study. For the CDR3, the DNA is TGTGCCAGCAGCTGGGACTCAAGGGGTCAGAACACTGAAGCTTTCTTT. Amino acid sequence: CASSWDSRGQNTEAFF.